A single sample gave rise to the 14 T cell receptor beta chains below, sequenced in a study of cytomegalovirus exposure and HLA in healthy donors. Amplification used 60 Vbeta primers and 13 Jbeta primers. Method: immunoSEQ multiplex PCR; TCRdb's copy keeps in-frame clones and lacks some. The data show about 170,000 clones, about three quarters seen once. Sequenced material: PBMCs. These receptors were obtained from a female donor in good health and CMV-seronegative.

The chain joins TRBV5-3 to TRBJ2-1; 13 nucleotides line up with TRBD2. TRBV5-3 is reported as an ORF; its role is uncertain. V dropped 2 bases and J dropped 4; count of bases not matched to a gene: 15. The CDR3 is 20 amino acids. This CDR3 reads CARSFTGGSRLAGGYNEQFF. The DNA for the CDR3 is TGTGCCAGAAGCTTCACAGGGGGCAGCCGACTAGCGGGAGGATACAATGAGCAGTTCTTC.

V usage is TRBV29-1 and J usage is TRBJ2-7; a possible D gene is TRBD1 (5 bases). V lost 7 bases and J 5 bases, leaving 18 bases between the germline ends. CDR3 size: 13 residues. In germline, CDR1 is SQVTM, CDR2 ANQGSEA. CDR3 region: CSAASVGVDEQYF. The CDR3, as DNA: TGCAGCGCTGCCAGTGTAGGGGTTGACGAGCAGTACTTC.

The gene calls are TRBV6-5 and TRBJ1-2, with D perhaps TRBD1 (5 bases). Trimming shortened V by 0 bases and J by 7 bases, and 9 bases separated the two germline ends. The length of the CDR3 is 13 residues. Germline V gives CDR1 MNHEY, CDR2 SVGAGI. The CDR3 nucleotides read TGTGCCAGCAGTTACTCATTAGGGGCTGGCTACACCTTC. Encoded protein: CASSYSLGAGYTF.

The chain recombines TRBV6-5 with TRBJ1-1, with D possibly being TRBD1 (6 bases). The CDR3 is 15 amino acids. CDR1 is MNHEY, CDR2 SVGAGI, per germline. Trimming shortened V by 6 bases and J by 3 bases, and 17 bases separated the two germline ends. The CDR3, as DNA: TGTGCCAGCAGCTTCCGGGGGGAGGGGGACACTGAAGCTTTCTTT. This codes for CASSFRGEGDTEAFF.

This clone was observed a few times. This chain joins TRBV7-3 and TRBJ2-7; 10 bases fit TRBD2. The CDR3 spans 17 residues. Germline V gene data show CDR1 as SGHTA and CDR2 as FQGTGA. The V and J ends lost 2 bases and 0 bases, in that order; junction bases with no gene match: 7. The CDR3, as DNA: TGTGCCAGCAGCTTAGGTAGCGGGGGGTCAAGCTCCTACGAGCAGTACTTC. The encoded protein is CASSLGSGGSSSYEQYF.

The V gene is TRBV6-5, the J gene TRBJ2-3; TRBD2 matches 13 bases. CDR1 MNHEY and CDR2 SVGAGI come from the germline V gene. The V gene end was trimmed by 5 bases and the J gene end by 4 bases; junction bases not matched to a gene: 3. The CDR3 sequence is 15 residues long. The CDR3 coding sequence is TGTGCCAGCAGTCCAGGACTAGCGGGGGCAGATACGCAGTATTTT. This gives the protein CASSPGLAGADTQYF.

The chain joins TRBV7-2 to TRBJ2-2, with a tentative D call TRBD1 (6 bases). The length of the CDR3 is 16 residues. V shed 0 bases and J shed 1 base, with 9 bases lying between them. Germline V gives CDR1 SGHTA, CDR2 FQGNSA. The CDR3 spells CASSLATGVNTGELFF. The DNA of the CDR3 is TGTGCCAGCAGCTTAGCGACAGGAGTGAACACCGGGGAGCTGTTTTTT.

The chain combines TRBV30 with TRBJ2-5; 11 nucleotides match TRBD2. Germline V CDR1 and CDR2: GTSNPN, SVGIG (reference sequence). The V gene end was trimmed by 3 bases and the J gene end by 5 bases; junction bases not matched to a gene: 8. This CDR3 comprises 15 residues. The CDR3 loop is CAWSHTSGSSETQYF. The CDR3 DNA reads TGTGCCTGGAGCCATACTAGCGGGAGTTCGGAGACCCAGTACTTC.

The rearrangement links TRBV20-1 to TRBJ2-5; D remains unclear. There are 11 residues in the CDR3. Per the germline V gene, CDR1 is DFQATT and CDR2 is SNEGSKA (reference sequence). V lost 3 bases and J lost 0, with 2 bases in between. The CDR3 reads CSASDQETQYF. For the CDR3, the DNA is TGCAGTGCTAGCGACCAAGAGACCCAGTACTTC.

The rearrangement uses TRBV25-1 and TRBJ1-1, with no clear D. Germline V gives CDR1 MGHDK, CDR2 SYGVNS. This CDR3 has 17 residues. Trimming pared 2 bases from V and 2 bases from J, leaving 18 bases between. The CDR3 reads CASSELLEGTQNTEAFF. The CDR3 coding sequence is TGTGCCAGCAGTGAACTATTGGAGGGAACCCAAAACACTGAAGCTTTCTTT.

This clone was observed a few times. The chain uses TRBV11-2 and TRBJ2-7; TRBD2 aligns across 13 bases. J gave up 2 bases and V 5 bases, and 9 bases lay outside the gene matches. Germline V lookup: CDR1 SGHAT, CDR2 FQNNGV. The CDR3 has 17 amino acids. The CDR3 coding sequence is TGTGCCAGCAGCCCAGTCGGGACTAGCGGGGCTACCTACGAGCAGTACTTC. It codes for CASSPVGTSGATYEQYF. Using reference TRBV11-2 and TRBJ2-7 for the parts outside the CDR3, the full variable domain is EAGVAQSPRYKIIEKRQSVAFWCNPISGHATLYWYQQILGQGPKLLIQFQNNGVVDDSQLPKDRFSAERLKGVDSTLKIQPAKLEDSAVYLCASSPVGTSGATYEQYFGPGTRLTVT.

This chain joins TRBV5-1 and TRBJ1-2; D might be TRBD1 (6 bases). The germline V gene has CDR1 SGHRS and CDR2 YFSETQ. V lost 4 bases to trimming and J lost 4 bases, with 14 bases between them. The length of the CDR3 is 14 residues. Here the CDR3 DNA reads TGCGCCAGCAGCCCATGGACAGAGAGCTATGGCTACACCTTC. Its translation is CASSPWTESYGYTF.

The chain carries TRBV28 and TRBJ2-6; a possible D gene is TRBD1 (6 bases). V was pared by 1 base and J by 0 bases, with 13 bases between. CDR1 is MDHEN and CDR2 is SYDVKM in the germline V gene. This CDR3 spans 18 amino acids. The chain's CDR3 is CASSLYTGLNSGANVLTF. For the CDR3, the DNA is TGTGCCAGCAGTTTATACACAGGGTTAAACTCTGGGGCCAACGTCCTGACTTTC.

V gene TRBV30 combines with J gene TRBJ1-1; TRBD1 is a possible D gene (5 bases). The V gene lost 0 bases and the J gene lost 1 base, with 9 bases spanning the gap. Germline CDR1 and CDR2: GTSNPN and SVGIG (reference sequence). This CDR3 has 14 amino acids. Here the CDR3 DNA reads TGTGCCTGGAGTGTAGGGCAGGGGAACACTGAAGCTTTCTTT. Amino acids: CAWSVGQGNTEAFF. Variable domain in full (rest from reference TRBV30 and TRBJ1-1): SQTIHQWPATLVQPVGSPLSLECTVEGTSNPNLYWYRQAAGRGLQLLFYSVGIGQISSEVPQNLSASRPQDRQFILSSKKLLLSDSGFYLCAWSVGQGNTEAFFGQGTRLTVV.